These T cell receptor beta chains were read from a single sample in a study of cytomegalovirus exposure and HLA in healthy donors. Some clones are missing from TCRdb's copy, which holds only in-frame ones; the method was immunoSEQ multiplex PCR. The sample includes some 250,000 clones, around 90% of them seen just once. Sequenced: PBMCs. The receptors originated from a woman between 25 and 40 years old in good health and CMV-seronegative. Both conserved end residues are part of each CDR3. The D gene is left open where the match is weak. The size of a clone is reported for some rows only, either as once, few or many, or as a class for expanded clones.

D: TRBD2
J: TRBJ2-3
V: TRBV27
size: -
CDR3: CASSLLTASGSTDTQYF
DNA: TGTGCCAGCAGTTTATTAACCGCTAGCGGGAGCACAGATACGCAGTATTTT

D: -
J: TRBJ2-2
V: TRBV30
size: -
CDR3: CAWGRDSHTNGELFF
DNA: TGTGCCTGGGGGCGGGACTCCCACACCAACGGGGAGCTGTTTTTT

D: -
J: TRBJ2-5
V: TRBV7-7
size: -
CDR3: CASSLTWGQETQYF
DNA: TGTGCCAGCAGCCTTACGTGGGGCCAAGAGACCCAGTACTTC

D: -
J: TRBJ1-4
V: TRBV5-1
size: -
CDR3: CASSLGQIDEKLFF
DNA: TGCGCCAGCAGCTTGGGGCAGATAGATGAAAAACTGTTTTTT

D: TRBD1
J: TRBJ2-7
V: TRBV5-1
size: once
CDR3: CASSLDTGGTYEQYF
DNA: TGCGCCAGCAGCTTGGACACAGGGGGCACCTACGAGCAGTACTTC

D: -
J: TRBJ2-7
V: TRBV27
size: once
CDR3: CASSPGAAFYEQYF
DNA: TGTGCCAGCTCGCCAGGGGCCGCCTTCTACGAGCAGTACTTC

D: TRBD2
J: TRBJ2-6
V: TRBV19
size: -
CDR3: CASSPGLVDSGANVLTF
DNA: TGTGCCAGTAGTCCGGGACTAGTCGACTCTGGGGCCAACGTCCTGACTTTC

D: TRBD1
J: TRBJ2-1
V: TRBV11-3
size: -
CDR3: CASSSGQGADNEQFF
DNA: TGTGCCAGCAGCTCGGGACAGGGGGCTGACAATGAGCAGTTCTTC

D: TRBD2
J: TRBJ2-2
V: TRBV29-1
size: few
CDR3: CRQSGRAGELFF
DNA: TGCAGACAGAGCGGGAGGGCCGGGGAGCTGTTTTTT

D: -
J: TRBJ2-5
V: TRBV7-3
size: -
CDR3: CASSLAGQRETQYF
DNA: TGTGCCAGCAGCTTAGCGGGACAGCGAGAGACCCAGTACTTC

D: TRBD2
J: TRBJ2-5
V: TRBV30
size: -
CDR3: CAWSRGVGETQYF
DNA: TGTGCCTGGAGTCGGGGGGTTGGGGAGACCCAGTACTTC

D: TRBD1
J: TRBJ1-5
V: TRBV19
size: -
CDR3: CASTPQGGVSQPQHF
DNA: TGTGCCAGTACCCCACAGGGGGGGGTCAGTCAGCCCCAGCATTTT

D: -
J: TRBJ1-1
V: TRBV5-1
size: -
CDR3: CASSLGGNTEAFF
DNA: TGCGCCAGCAGCTTGGGAGGGAACACTGAAGCTTTCTTT

D: -
J: TRBJ1-1
V: TRBV11-1
size: -
CDR3: CASRQMNTEAFF
DNA: TGTGCCAGCAGACAGATGAACACTGAAGCTTTCTTT

D: TRBD1
J: TRBJ2-5
V: TRBV4-3
size: -
CDR3: CASSQFDRDQETQYF
DNA: TGCGCCAGCAGCCAGTTCGACAGGGACCAAGAGACCCAGTACTTC

D: -
J: TRBJ2-7
V: TRBV28
size: few
CDR3: CASSSRPQQYF
DNA: TGTGCCAGCAGTTCGCGTCCACAGCAGTACTTC

D: -
J: TRBJ2-1
V: TRBV20-1
size: -
CDR3: CSAWTPNEQFF
DNA: TGCAGTGCTTGGACTCCGAATGAGCAGTTCTTC

D: -
J: TRBJ2-7
V: TRBV11-2
size: -
CDR3: CASSLDLGVFWEQYF
DNA: TGTGCCAGCAGCTTAGATTTAGGGGTTTTCTGGGAGCAGTACTTC

D: -
J: TRBJ1-4
V: TRBV4-1
size: -
CDR3: CASSQPSATNEKLFF
DNA: TGCGCCAGCAGCCAGCCCAGTGCAACTAATGAAAAACTGTTTTTT

D: -
J: TRBJ1-4
V: TRBV28
size: -
CDR3: CASSQEKNSLNEKLFF
DNA: TGTGCCAGCAGTCAAGAAAAGAACAGCCTTAATGAAAAACTGTTTTTT

D: -
J: TRBJ1-5
V: TRBV21-1
size: -
CDR3: CASSKLDRGFGTDQPQHF
DNA: TGTGCCAGCAGCAAATTGGACAGGGGTTTTGGGACTGATCAGCCCCAGCATTTT

D: TRBD1
J: TRBJ1-2
V: TRBV15
size: -
CDR3: CATSRDQGGNYGYTF
DNA: TGTGCCACCAGCAGAGATCAGGGGGGAAACTATGGCTACACCTTC

D: TRBD1
J: TRBJ2-3
V: TRBV7-9
size: -
CDR3: CASSSGQGRLGSVTDTQYF
DNA: TGTGCCAGCAGCTCCGGACAGGGTAGACTCGGAAGTGTAACAGATACGCAGTATTTT

D: -
J: TRBJ2-1
V: TRBV15
size: -
CDR3: CATSRFGEQFF
DNA: TGTGCCACCAGCAGATTCGGTGAGCAGTTCTTC

D: -
J: TRBJ1-5
V: TRBV9
size: -
CDR3: CASSPTGLWGQPQHF
DNA: TGTGCCAGCAGCCCAACCGGGCTTTGGGGGCAGCCCCAGCATTTT

D: -
J: TRBJ1-2
V: TRBV19
size: -
CDR3: CASSPFLSGGYTF
DNA: TGTGCCAGTAGTCCTTTCCTAAGTGGTGGCTACACCTTC

D: TRBD2
J: TRBJ2-7
V: TRBV27
size: once
CDR3: CASSLILAGGYYEQYF
DNA: TGTGCCAGCAGTTTAATCCTAGCGGGAGGTTACTACGAGCAGTACTTC

D: -
J: TRBJ2-7
V: TRBV7-3
size: -
CDR3: CASSVTGGEQYF
DNA: TGTGCCAGCAGCGTAACAGGAGGCGAGCAGTACTTC

D: -
J: TRBJ2-4
V: TRBV7-2
size: -
CDR3: CASSPQLVSRDIQYF
DNA: TGTGCCAGCAGCCCCCAACTGGTCAGCCGGGACATTCAGTACTTC

D: -
J: TRBJ1-5
V: TRBV6-6
size: -
CDR3: CASSRDSTNQPQHF
DNA: TGTGCCAGCAGTAGGGACTCAACCAATCAGCCCCAGCATTTT

D: -
J: TRBJ2-7
V: TRBV5-5
size: -
CDR3: CASSSPLGVGEDEQYF
DNA: TGTGCCAGCAGCTCCCCCCTTGGGGTAGGAGAGGACGAGCAGTACTTC

D: TRBD1
J: TRBJ2-5
V: TRBV6-5
size: -
CDR3: CANHFGQGRRETQYF
DNA: TGTGCCAACCACTTCGGACAGGGTCGTCGGGAGACCCAGTACTTC

D: -
J: TRBJ2-1
V: TRBV9
size: -
CDR3: CASGVYNEQFF
DNA: TGTGCCAGCGGGGTTTACAATGAGCAGTTCTTC

D: -
J: TRBJ2-5
V: TRBV18
size: -
CDR3: CASSPRGLKETQYF
DNA: TGTGCCAGCTCACCTAGGGGACTTAAAGAGACCCAGTACTTC

D: TRBD1
J: TRBJ2-3
V: TRBV2
size: -
CDR3: CASNTPGQGKLSGTQYF
DNA: TGTGCCAGCAATACTCCGGGACAGGGAAAACTTAGCGGTACGCAGTATTTT

D: -
J: TRBJ2-2
V: TRBV5-6
size: few
CDR3: CASRINRAVITGELFF
DNA: TGTGCCAGCAGAATTAACAGGGCCGTAATCACCGGGGAGCTGTTTTTT

D: -
J: TRBJ2-1
V: TRBV2
size: once
CDR3: CASSGSERQFF
DNA: TGTGCCAGCAGTGGGTCAGAAAGACAGTTCTTC

D: -
J: TRBJ1-5
V: TRBV11-2
size: -
CDR3: CASSLVLGSGNQPQHF
DNA: TGTGCCAGCAGCTTAGTGCTAGGGTCGGGCAATCAGCCCCAGCATTTT

D: TRBD1
J: TRBJ2-7
V: TRBV15
size: -
CDR3: CATSGYRTGNRYEQYF
DNA: TGTGCCACCAGCGGATATCGGACAGGGAACCGCTACGAGCAGTACTTC

D: -
J: TRBJ2-1
V: TRBV4-1
size: -
CDR3: CASSQALANEQFF
DNA: TGCGCCAGCAGCCAAGCTCTAGCCAATGAGCAGTTCTTC